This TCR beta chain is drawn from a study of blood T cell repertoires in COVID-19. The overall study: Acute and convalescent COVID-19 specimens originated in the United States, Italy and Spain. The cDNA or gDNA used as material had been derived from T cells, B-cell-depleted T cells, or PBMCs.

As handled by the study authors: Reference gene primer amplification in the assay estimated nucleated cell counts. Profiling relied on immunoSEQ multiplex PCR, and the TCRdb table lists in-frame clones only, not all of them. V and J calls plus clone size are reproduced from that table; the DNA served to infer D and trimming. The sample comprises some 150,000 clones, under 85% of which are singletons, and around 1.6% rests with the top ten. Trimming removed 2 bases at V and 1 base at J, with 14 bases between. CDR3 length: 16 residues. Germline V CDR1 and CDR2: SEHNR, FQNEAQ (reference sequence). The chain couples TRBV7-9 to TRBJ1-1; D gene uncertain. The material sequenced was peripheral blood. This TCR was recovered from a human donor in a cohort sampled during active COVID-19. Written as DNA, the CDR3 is TGTGCCAGCAGCTTAACCCCCACGAGGCCGAACACTGAAGCTTTCTTT. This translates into CASSLTPTRPNTEAFF.